The 8 T cell receptor beta chains reported below all come from one sample, sequenced in a study of persistence of HIV-infected CD4 T cells. Their antigens remain unidentified. The immunoSEQ assay was version 4, run in survey mode. This table comes from immunoSEQ multiplex PCR, and its TCRdb copy is limited to in-frame clones, with some not included. The repertoire holds 43,000 or so clones, approximately 88% seen once, with approximately 1% in the top ten. This nonspecific control used anti-CD3/anti-CD28 bead stimulation of CD4+ T cells. Sorting selected CD4+ T cells upregulating both CD40 ligand and CD69. Sample: CD4+ T cells sorted from PBMCs after approximately 18-hour stimulation, taken from a patient who received antiretroviral therapy. These receptors were obtained from an adult man with HIV who was CMV-seropositive.

This clone was observed once. The chain uses TRBV6-5 and TRBJ1-5, with 8 bases that match TRBD1. Germline V gene lookup returns CDR1 MNHEY and CDR2 SVGAGI. This CDR3 comprises 15 residues. Trimming removed 6 bases from V and 3 bases from J; junction bases left unmatched: 7. The CDR3 nucleotides are TGTGCCAGCAGACCTGACAGGGGTTACAATCAGCCCCAGCATTTT. Translation: CASRPDRGYNQPQHF.

This clone was seen a handful of times. The J gene is TRBJ2-3, the V gene TRBV18; D is possibly TRBD1 or TRBD2 (5 bases each). The germline gives CDR1 KGHSH, CDR2 LQKENI. V was shortened by 0 bases and J by 6 bases, with 16 bases between the two germline ends. The CDR3 totals 16 residues. CDR3 in amino acids: CASSPPDGARWDTQYF. CDR3 bases: TGTGCCAGCTCACCACCAGACGGGGCGAGGTGGGATACGCAGTATTTT.

The chain uses TRBV5-1 and TRBJ1-2, with D tentatively TRBD1 (5 bases). The CDR3 loop spans 16 amino acids. V was trimmed by 4 bases and J by 0 bases, leaving 16 bases between them. Germline V lookup: CDR1 SGHRS, CDR2 YFSETQ. Here the CDR3 reads CASSPGPQQANYGYTF. CDR3 DNA: TGCGCCAGCAGCCCGGGCCCCCAACAGGCTAACTATGGCTACACCTTC.

The rearrangement links TRBV7-6 to TRBJ1-3; the match to TRBD1 covers 10 bases. CDR1 and CDR2 (germline): SGHVS, FNYEAQ. V shed 4 bases, J shed 2 bases, and the junction held 8 bases outside the gene matches. The CDR3 length is 17 residues. CDR3 residues: CASSSLTGQGAGNTIYF. As DNA, the CDR3 is TGTGCCAGCAGCTCCTTGACCGGACAGGGGGCTGGAAACACCATATATTTT.

The chain links TRBV25-1 to TRBJ1-1, with D uncertain. V lost 7 bases to trimming and J lost 3 bases, with 15 bases between them. This CDR3 region has 14 residues. The germline CDR1 and CDR2 sequences are MGHDK and SYGVNS. The CDR3 sequence is CASTGDNWDTEAFF. CDR3 DNA: TGTGCCAGCACGGGAGACAATTGGGACACTGAAGCTTTCTTT.

The rearrangement joins TRBV10-3 to TRBJ1-5, with D possibly matching TRBD1 (5 bases). From germline, CDR1 is ENHRY and CDR2 SYGVKD. V lost 2 bases and J 10 bases, leaving 12 bases between the germline ends. The CDR3 sequence is 13 residues long. CDR3 in amino acids: CAISEGGGVPQHF. The CDR3 DNA follows: TGTGCCATCAGTGAGGGGGGGGGAGTACCCCAGCATTTT.

This clone was seen a single time. This specimen includes other DNA sequences encoding the same CDR3. This chain uses TRBV29-1 with TRBJ2-3; tentatively, D is TRBD2 (5 bases). V shed 3 bases and J shed 3 bases, with 10 bases lying between them. CDR1 is SQVTM, CDR2 ANQGSEA, per germline. The CDR3 runs to 13 residues. The CDR3 nucleotides are TGCAGCGTTGACGGGGTATTGACAGATACGCAGTATTTT. Translated: CSVDGVLTDTQYF.

The chain combines TRBV2 with TRBJ1-2, with D uncertain. The CDR3 has 14 residues. Germline loops: CDR1 SNHLY, CDR2 FYNNEI. V lost 6 bases and J 2 bases, leaving 13 bases between the germline ends. The CDR3: CASRELGRNYGYTF. The CDR3 nucleotides read TGTGCCAGCAGGGAACTCGGACGGAACTATGGCTACACCTTC.